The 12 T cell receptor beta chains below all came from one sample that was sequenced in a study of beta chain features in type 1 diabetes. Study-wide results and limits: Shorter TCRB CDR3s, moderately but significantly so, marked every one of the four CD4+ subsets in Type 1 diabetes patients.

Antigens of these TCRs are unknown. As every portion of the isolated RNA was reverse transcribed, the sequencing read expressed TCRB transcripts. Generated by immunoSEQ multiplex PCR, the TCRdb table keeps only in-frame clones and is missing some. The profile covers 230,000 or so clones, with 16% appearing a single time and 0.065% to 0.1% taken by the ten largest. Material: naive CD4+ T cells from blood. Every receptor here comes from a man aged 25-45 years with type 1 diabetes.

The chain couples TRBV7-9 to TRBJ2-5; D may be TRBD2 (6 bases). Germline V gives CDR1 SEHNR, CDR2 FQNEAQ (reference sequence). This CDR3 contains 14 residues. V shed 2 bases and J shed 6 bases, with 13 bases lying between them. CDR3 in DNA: TGTGCCAGCAGCTTACGGCCGCGGGGCCAGACCCAGTACTTC. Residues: CASSLRPRGQTQYF.

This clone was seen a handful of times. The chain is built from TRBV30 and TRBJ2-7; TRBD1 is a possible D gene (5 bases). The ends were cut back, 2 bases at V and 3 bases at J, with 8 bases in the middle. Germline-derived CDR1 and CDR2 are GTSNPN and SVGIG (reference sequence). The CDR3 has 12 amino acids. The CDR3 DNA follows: TGTGCCTGGAGTATCCAGGGCTACGAGCAGTACTTC. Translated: CAWSIQGYEQYF.

The DNA for the CDR3 is TGCAGCGTTGTTGGACAGACTACAAAGAACACTGAAGCTTTCTTT. Protein: CSVVGQTTKNTEAFF. J is TRBJ1-1 and V is TRBV29-1, with TRBD1 as a possible D gene (6 bases). Germline V lookup: CDR1 SQVTM, CDR2 ANQGSEA. Trimming removed 4 bases from V and 1 base from J, with 16 bases in between. CDR3 length equals 15 residues.

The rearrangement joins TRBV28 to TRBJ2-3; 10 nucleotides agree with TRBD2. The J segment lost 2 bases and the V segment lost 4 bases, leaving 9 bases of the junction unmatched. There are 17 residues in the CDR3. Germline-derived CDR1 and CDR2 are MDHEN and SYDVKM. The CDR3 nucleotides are TGTGCCAGCAGTTCTCCCTCACTAGCGGGACCCACAGATACGCAGTATTTT. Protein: CASSSPSLAGPTDTQYF.

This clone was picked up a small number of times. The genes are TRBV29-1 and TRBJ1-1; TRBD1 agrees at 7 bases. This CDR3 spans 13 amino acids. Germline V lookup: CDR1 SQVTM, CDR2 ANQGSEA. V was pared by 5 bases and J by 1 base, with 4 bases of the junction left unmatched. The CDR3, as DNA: TGCAGCGTTCGGAGACAGGGGAACACTGAAGCTTTCTTT. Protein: CSVRRQGNTEAFF.

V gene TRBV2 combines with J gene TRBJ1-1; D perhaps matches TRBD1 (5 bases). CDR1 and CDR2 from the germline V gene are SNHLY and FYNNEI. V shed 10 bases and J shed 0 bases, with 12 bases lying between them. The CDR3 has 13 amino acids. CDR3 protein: CATTTEMNTEAFF. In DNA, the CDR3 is TGTGCCACCACGACAGAGATGAACACTGAAGCTTTCTTT.

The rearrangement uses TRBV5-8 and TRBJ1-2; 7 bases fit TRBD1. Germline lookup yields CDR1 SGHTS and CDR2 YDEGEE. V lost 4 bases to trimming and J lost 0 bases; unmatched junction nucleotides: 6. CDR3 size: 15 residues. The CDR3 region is CASSLGTASNYGYTF. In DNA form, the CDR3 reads TGTGCCAGCAGCCTCGGGACAGCGTCTAACTATGGCTACACCTTC.

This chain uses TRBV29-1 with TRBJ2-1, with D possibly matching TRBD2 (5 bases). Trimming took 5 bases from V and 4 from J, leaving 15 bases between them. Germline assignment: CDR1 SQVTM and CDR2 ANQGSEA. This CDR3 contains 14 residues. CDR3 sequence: CSVRGGSRYNEQFF. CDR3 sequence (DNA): TGCAGCGTTCGCGGTGGGAGTCGGTACAATGAGCAGTTCTTC.

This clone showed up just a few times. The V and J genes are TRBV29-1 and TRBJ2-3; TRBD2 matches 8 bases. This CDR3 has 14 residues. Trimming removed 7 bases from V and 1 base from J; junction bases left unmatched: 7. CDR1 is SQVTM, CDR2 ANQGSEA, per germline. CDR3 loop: CSGETGGGTDTQYF. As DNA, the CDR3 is TGCAGCGGCGAGACGGGAGGGGGCACAGATACGCAGTATTTT.

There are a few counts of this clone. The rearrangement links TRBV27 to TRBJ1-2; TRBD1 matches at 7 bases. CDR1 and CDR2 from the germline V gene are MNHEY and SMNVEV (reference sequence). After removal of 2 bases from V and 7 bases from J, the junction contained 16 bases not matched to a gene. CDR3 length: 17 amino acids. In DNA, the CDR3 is TGTGCCAGCAGTTTACGACAGGGTGGGGGCTACATCGGTGGCTACACCTTC. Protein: CASSLRQGGGYIGGYTF.

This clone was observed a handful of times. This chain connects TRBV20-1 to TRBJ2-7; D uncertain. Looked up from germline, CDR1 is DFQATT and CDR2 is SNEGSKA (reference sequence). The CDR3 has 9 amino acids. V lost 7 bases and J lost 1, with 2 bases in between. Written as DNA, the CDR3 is TGCAGTGTGTCCTACGAGCAGTACTTC. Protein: CSVSYEQYF.

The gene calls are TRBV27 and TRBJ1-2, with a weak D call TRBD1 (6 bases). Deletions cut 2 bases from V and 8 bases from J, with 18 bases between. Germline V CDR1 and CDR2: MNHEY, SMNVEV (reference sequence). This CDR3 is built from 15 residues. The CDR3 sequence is CASSLRSGVLGGYTF. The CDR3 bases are TGTGCCAGCAGTTTAAGATCAGGGGTTTTGGGAGGCTACACCTTC.